This is a list of T cell receptor beta chains from one sample in a study of T cells in Graves' hyperthyroidism and ophthalmopathy. TCRdb passed the multiplex PCR reads through MiXCR, listing each CDR3 protein once. The table lists roughly 420,000 distinct CDR3 sequences, about a sixth of them singletons. Sequences were obtained from blood. All receptors come from a woman in her late teens or twenties with Graves' hyperthyroidism. Both conserved end residues are part of each CDR3.

v_gene	CDR3aa
TRBV19	CASSGQGWETQYF
TRBV7-9	CASSLAERADSNNEAFF
TRBV24-1	CATSVGYNEQFF
TRBV19	CASNWGMNTEAFF
TRBV28	CASRGGTTYEQYF
TRBV9	CASSVDGSTYEQYF
TRBV10-3	CATRDIRSNQPQHF
TRBV6-1	CASRDRYRQALNEKLFF
TRBV18	CASSLEVGVESTEAFF
TRBV6-1	CASSSTSGGVSYEQYF
TRBV27	CASSTIQGLPYEQYF
TRBV19	CASSIAGGPLGNEQFF
TRBV3-1	CASSATGTRINEQFF
TRBV27	CASTSAGLVRTDTQYF
TRBV12-3/TRBV12-4	CASKSSGNTEAFF
TRBV28	CASSLGQAQGAKNIQYF
TRBV5-1	CASSLGFQSSGYEQYF
TRBV12-3/TRBV12-4	CASSPGSGAGNTEAFF
TRBV4-3	CASSQAARGGADTQYF
TRBV7-9	CASSLDRGEQYF
TRBV7-8	CASSLDMGGSLGYGYTF
TRBV20-1	CSARHKPSGGRENSPLHF
TRBV6-5	CASSYSLGGRNYNEQFF
TRBV5-1	CASSLTGLNEQYF
TRBV19	CASSIARGQGLNTEAFF
TRBV7-9	CASSLRASGMYNEQFF
TRBV28	CASSLGPADGSYNEQFF
TRBV28	CASSSPTSHLGTDTQYF
TRBV6-2/TRBV6-3	CASSYRIGDQPQHF
TRBV20-1	CSASSNYGYTF
TRBV6-1	CASSRRGEGSYEQYF
TRBV5-1	CASSLGSGSGNTIYF
TRBV7-2	CASSLAARGYTYEQYF
TRBV20-1	CSARELGTGGNQPQHF
TRBV6-1	CASSSQGPHYGYTF